The present entry profiles one TCR beta chain with its context. Sequenced by immunoSEQ multiplex PCR; TCRdb stores in-frame clones only, minus some. The data contain 85,000 to 120,000 clones, around 90% of them seen just once; the ten biggest clones take up roughly 5.6%. The data were taken from a study of blood T cell repertoires in COVID-19. The CDR3 length is 16 residues. Germline loops: CDR1 SGHTA, CDR2 FQGNSA. V shed 3 bases and J 10 bases; nucleotides not matched to a gene: 7. The material sequenced was peripheral blood. The sequence was obtained from a woman aged 45-60 years with COVID-19, enrolled during active disease. The V call is TRBV7-2, the J call TRBJ2-2; 14 nucleotides agree with TRBD2. The CDR3 protein is CASSLGLAGAPSELFF. The DNA of the CDR3 is TGTGCCAGCAGCTTGGGACTAGCGGGGGCCCCCTCGGAGCTGTTTTTT.